This T cell receptor beta chain was identified in a study of CD8 T cells in ankylosing spondylitis. Study results and caveats: Reports say disease-linked clones showed up significantly more in matched ankylosing spondylitis synovial fluid.

The V and J ends lost 3 bases and 5 bases respectively, with 10 bases between them. Per germline, CDR1 SGHVS and CDR2 FQNEAQ. The CDR3 covers 13 residues. This clonotype occurred many times. What it binds is unknown. TCRdb independently ran MiXCR on the 5' RACE reads; one entry per CDR3 protein. The repertoire holds 45,000 or so distinct CDR3 sequences, with approximately 10% as singletons. The chain employs TRBV7-8 and TRBJ1-1; D unclear. Sequenced sample: blood, either unsorted or a sorted T cell fraction (not recorded which). This TCR derives from a male donor with ankylosing spondylitis or in good health (not recorded which). The CDR3 sequence: CASSFGRATEAFF. The CDR3, as DNA: TGTGCCAGCAGCTTTGGAAGAGCTACTGAAGCTTTCTTT.